These 27 T cell receptor beta chains were sequenced from one sample in a study of control samples from healthy donors and cancer patients. The data were produced by immunoSEQ multiplex PCR, yet TCRdb's version contains in-frame clones alone and is incomplete. The repertoire has approximately 72,000 clones, approximately 89% of them found once; the top ten carry 6.5% to 8.5%. Input material: blood. The receptors shown here come from a man in his forties or fifties in good health.

This chain connects TRBV11-2 to TRBJ2-5; D call uncertain. The length of the CDR3 is 14 residues. Trimming shortened V by 0 bases and J by 4 bases, and 9 bases separated the two germline ends. In germline, CDR1 is SGHAT, CDR2 FQNNGV. The CDR3 coding sequence is TGTGCCAGCAGCTTAGAATCCGGGTTAGAGACCCAGTACTTC. Its translation: CASSLESGLETQYF.

This clone was recorded once. CDR3 amino acids: CASQGHRNTEAFF. CDR3 bases: TGTGCCAGTCAGGGACACCGGAACACTGAAGCTTTCTTT. This chain connects TRBV2 to TRBJ1-1, with D possibly being TRBD1 (6 bases). The V end lost 9 bases, the J end lost 1 base, and 12 bases lay between the germline ends. This CDR3 is 13 amino acids long. The germline V gene encodes CDR1 SNHLY and CDR2 FYNNEI.

The chain has TRBV7-9 and TRBJ2-3; D is perhaps TRBD2 (5 bases). The germline CDR1 and CDR2 sequences are SEHNR and FQNEAQ (reference sequence). The CDR3 consists of 15 residues. V lost 5 bases and J lost 0, with 12 bases in between. The CDR3 DNA follows: TGTGCCAGCAGCCAAACTAGACTCAGCACAGATACGCAGTATTTT. Translated, it gives CASSQTRLSTDTQYF.

Comments on this clone: Other DNA sequences within the sample encode an identical CDR3. V usage is TRBV24-1 and J usage is TRBJ1-1; a possible D gene is TRBD1 (6 bases). Germline V gene lookup returns CDR1 KGHDR and CDR2 SFDVKD. The CDR3 covers 13 residues. Trimming removed 4 bases from V and 10 bases from J, with 15 bases in between. The CDR3 DNA sequence: TGTGCCACCAGTGACCCGACAGGACTAGGAGCTTTCTTT. Translation: CATSDPTGLGAFF.

The chain links TRBV5-1 to TRBJ1-4; no definite D call. The ends were cut back, 0 bases at V and 8 bases at J, with 5 bases in the middle. CDR3 length: 12 amino acids. The V gene's germline CDR1 is SGHRS and CDR2 YFSETQ. CDR3 nucleotides: TGCGCCAGCAGCTTGGATTTAGAAAAACTGTTTTTT. This gives the protein CASSLDLEKLFF.

The V and J genes are TRBV4-2 and TRBJ2-7, with D unresolved. There are 15 residues in the CDR3. CDR1 is LGHNA and CDR2 is YNFKEQ in the germline V gene. The V and J ends lost 0 bases and 1 base respectively, with 10 bases between them. CDR3 in amino acids: CASSQDMGLSYEQYF. CDR3 nucleotides: TGTGCCAGCAGCCAAGATATGGGTTTATCCTACGAGCAGTACTTC.

This chain joins TRBV7-2 and TRBJ1-2, with D perhaps TRBD1 (5 bases). Germline assignment: CDR1 SGHTA and CDR2 FQGNSA. CDR3 size: 14 residues. Trimming left V 1 base short and J 4 bases short, with 10 bases between. CDR3 residues: CASSLGQGGYGYTF. In nucleotides, the CDR3 is TGTGCCAGCAGCTTAGGGCAGGGAGGCTATGGCTACACCTTC.

The chain joins TRBV9 to TRBJ2-5, with D uncertain. Trimming took 0 bases from V and 2 from J, leaving 5 bases between them. Germline values: CDR1 SGDLS, CDR2 YYNGEE. CDR3 length equals 13 residues. The CDR3 DNA reads as TGTGCCAGCAGCGTAGCAGTTCAAGAGACCCAGTACTTC. It yields the protein CASSVAVQETQYF. Supplemented by reference TRBV9 and TRBJ2-5, the full variable domain reads DSGVTQTPKHLITATGQRVTLRCSPRSGDLSVYWYQQSLDQGLQFLIQYYNGEERAKGNILERFSAQQFPDLHSELNLSSLELGDSALYFCASSVAVQETQYFGPGTRLLVL.

V is TRBV5-6 and J is TRBJ1-2; D is undetermined. V dropped 6 bases and J dropped 7 bases, with 28 bases sitting between them. The CDR3 runs 17 residues. Looked up from germline, CDR1 is SGHDT and CDR2 is YYEEEE. The CDR3 DNA reads TGTGCCAGCACCAACGATAGGTTCGCCACGCTCGGCGGTGGCTACACCTTC. It translates to CASTNDRFATLGGGYTF.

This chain joins TRBV2 and TRBJ1-2; 7 bases match TRBD1. The CDR3 totals 14 residues. CDR1 is SNHLY, CDR2 FYNNEI, per germline. V trimming: 4 bases; J trimming: 13 bases; junction bases outside the gene matches: 15. The DNA of the CDR3 is TGTGCCAGCAGTGCTACGGGACAGCTCAAGGCGGCCACCTTC. This sequence encodes CASSATGQLKAATF.

This clone has just one count. This rearrangement joins TRBV24-1 to TRBJ2-7; 7 bases map to TRBD2. The CDR3 totals 15 residues. J gave up 0 bases and V 3 bases, and 4 bases lay outside the gene matches. Germline V gene data show CDR1 as KGHDR and CDR2 as SFDVKD. CDR3 nucleotides: TGTGCCACCAGTGATCCCTGGGGGGGCTCCTACGAGCAGTACTTC. Encoded protein: CATSDPWGGSYEQYF.

V gene TRBV5-6 combines with J gene TRBJ1-1; 9 bases are a match to TRBD1. The CDR3 is 13 amino acids. The junction had 2 bases not matched to a gene; V was cut back by 3 bases and J by 5 bases. Looked up from germline, CDR1 is SGHDT and CDR2 is YYEEEE. The CDR3 coding sequence is TGTGCCAGCAGCTACAGGGGGCGTACTGAAGCTTTCTTT. The encoded protein is CASSYRGRTEAFF.

The V gene is TRBV3-1 (or the pseudogene TRBV3-2), the J gene TRBJ2-3, with 8 positions matching TRBD2. The CDR3 has 17 amino acids. V gave up 4 bases and J gave up 0 bases; unmatched junction bases: 9. Germline CDR1 reads LGHDT; CDR2 reads YNNKEL (reference sequence). The CDR3 is CASSRTAGGGSTDTQYF. The CDR3 bases are TGTGCCAGCAGCCGAACTGCGGGGGGCGGTAGCACAGATACGCAGTATTTT.

This clone appeared a single time. The CDR3 reads CASSGTGGYEQYF. Here the CDR3 DNA reads TGTGCCAGCAGCGGGACAGGGGGCTACGAGCAGTACTTC. J is TRBJ2-7 and V is TRBV9; 10 nucleotides line up with TRBD1. Trimming took 3 bases from V and 3 from J; bases not matched to a gene: 0. Germline V gene sequence: CDR1 SGDLS, CDR2 YYNGEE. The length of the CDR3 is 13 residues.

The chain is built from TRBV4-2 and TRBJ2-7; 7 positions match TRBD2. V was pared by 4 bases and J by 6 bases, with 9 bases of the junction left unmatched. In germline, CDR1 is LGHNA, CDR2 YNFKEQ. The CDR3 is 14 amino acids. DNA of the CDR3: TGTGCCAGCAGCCTGCGACTAGCCGGTCCCGAGCAGTACTTC. Translation: CASSLRLAGPEQYF.

V is TRBV2 and J is TRBJ2-1; 13 nucleotides agree with TRBD2. V gave up 1 base and J gave up 9 bases; unmatched junction bases: 9. Germline CDR1 and CDR2: SNHLY and FYNNEI. The CDR3 spans 17 residues. CDR3 nucleotide sequence: TGTGCCAGCAGTGAAGATACTAGCGGGGGGGCCCAAGTTGAGCAGTTCTTC. It codes for CASSEDTSGGAQVEQFF.

The chain employs TRBV19 and TRBJ2-5; 9 bases map to TRBD2. J lost 5 bases, V lost 1 base, and 11 bases had no gene match. The germline CDR1 and CDR2 sequences are LNHDA and SQIVND (reference sequence). CDR3 length: 17 amino acids. This chain's CDR3 is CASSIGGGGGAKETQYF. The CDR3 nucleotides are TGTGCCAGTAGTATAGGAGGGGGCGGGGGGGCCAAGGAGACCCAGTACTTC.

The rearrangement links TRBV9 to TRBJ2-1, with 13 bases lining up with TRBD2. The ends lost 4 bases at V and 7 bases at J; junction bases unmatched: 8. The CDR3 loop spans 16 amino acids. CDR1 and CDR2 (germline): SGDLS, YYNGEE. This CDR3 is CASSPGLAGVRNEQFF. The CDR3 DNA is TGTGCCAGCAGCCCAGGACTAGCGGGGGTTCGGAATGAGCAGTTCTTC.

The chain carries TRBV30 and TRBJ2-1; either TRBD1 or TRBD2 may supply D (5 bases each). V was cut by 2 bases and J by 9 bases, with 20 bases left in between. CDR1 is GTSNPN, CDR2 SVGIG, per germline (reference sequence). This CDR3 region has 15 residues. CDR3 loop: CAWSQGGGRNSEQFF. In DNA, the CDR3 is TGTGCCTGGAGTCAGGGCGGAGGACGTAACAGTGAGCAGTTCTTC.

The chain is built from TRBV13 and TRBJ2-3, with 11 bases aligning to TRBD1. CDR1 and CDR2 from the germline V gene are PRHDT and FYEKMQ (reference sequence). The ends lost 5 bases at V and 5 bases at J; junction bases unmatched: 12. The CDR3 sequence is 17 residues long. Here the CDR3 DNA reads TGTGCCAGCAGCCCCAACCACGGACAGGGGGCCGGAGATACGCAGTATTTT. This gives the protein CASSPNHGQGAGDTQYF.

This chain links TRBV15 with TRBJ2-4; possible D gene TRBD2, 5 bases. V was cut by 4 bases and J by 9 bases, with 16 bases left in between. Germline values: CDR1 LNHNV, CDR2 YYDKDF (reference sequence). The CDR3 covers 14 residues. In DNA form, the CDR3 reads TGTGCCACCAGCACACCCCCCTCCGAGGGCATTCAGTACTTC. Amino acids: CATSTPPSEGIQYF.

The chain uses TRBV7-2 and TRBJ1-3, with 8 bases fitting TRBD1. The CDR3 is 14 residues long. The germline gives CDR1 SGHTA, CDR2 FQGNSA. V was clipped by 6 bases and J by 4 bases; unmatched bases: 5. The CDR3 bases are TGTGCCAGCAGGGGACAGGAGACGGGAAACACCATATATTTT. Protein product: CASRGQETGNTIYF.

The CDR3 coding sequence is TGCAGTGCTAGTCGCGGGGGGTTTGGCGGGGAGCTGTTTTTT. Translating gives CSASRGGFGGELFF. The chain uses TRBV20-1 and TRBJ2-2, with 8 bases matching TRBD2. Germline loops: CDR1 DFQATT, CDR2 SNEGSKA (reference sequence). The ends lost 3 bases at V and 7 bases at J; junction bases unmatched: 7. The CDR3 extends over 14 amino acids.

The chain is built from TRBV4-2 and TRBJ1-4; maybe TRBD1 (5 bases). CDR3 length: 19 residues. Germline CDR1 LGHNA, CDR2 YNFKEQ. Trimming stripped 4 bases from V and 0 bases from J, with 21 bases between. CDR3 protein: CASSPGTFGQGATNEKLFF. CDR3 nucleotide sequence: TGTGCCAGCAGCCCCGGGACCTTCGGCCAGGGAGCAACTAATGAAAAACTGTTTTTT.

V usage is TRBV11-1 and J usage is TRBJ1-5; D call uncertain. CDR1 and CDR2 (germline): SGHAT, FQDESV (reference sequence). V lost 4 bases and J 7 bases, leaving 11 bases between the germline ends. The CDR3 has 13 residues. This CDR3 is CASSWLPGQPQHF. CDR3 in DNA: TGTGCCAGCAGCTGGCTCCCGGGGCAGCCCCAGCATTTT. The variable domain in full, completed from reference TRBV11-1 and TRBJ1-5, reads EAEVAQSPRYKITEKSQAVAFWCDPISGHATLYWYRQILGQGPELLVQFQDESVVDDSQLPKDRFSAERLKGVDSTLKIQPAELGDSAMYLCASSWLPGQPQHFGDGTRLSIL.

The V and J genes are TRBV6-4 and TRBJ2-2; perhaps D is TRBD1 or TRBD2 (5 bases each). V lost 5 bases and J 2 bases, leaving 12 bases between the germline ends. This CDR3 region has 15 residues. Germline CDR1 is MRHNA and CDR2 is SNTAGT. The CDR3 DNA follows: TGTGCCAGCAGTCCCCAGGGACCTAACACCGGGGAGCTGTTTTTT. Its translation: CASSPQGPNTGELFF.

V usage is TRBV18 and J usage is TRBJ2-3; tentative D call: TRBD1 (6 bases). Germline V lookup: CDR1 KGHSH, CDR2 LQKENI. This CDR3 has 14 residues. Trimming cost V 2 bases and J 4 bases, with 10 bases left between them. In DNA, the CDR3 is TGTGCCAGCTCACCAACAGGGTATGCAGATACGCAGTATTTT. Encoded protein: CASSPTGYADTQYF.